This TCR beta chain is drawn from a study of identical twins. V gave up 5 bases and J gave up 1 base, with 20 bases separating them. CDR3 size: 17 residues. CDR1 and CDR2 from the germline V gene are DFQATT and SNEGSKA (reference sequence). Via MiXCR, TCRdb re-called the 5' RACE reads, giving one row per CDR3 protein. Here the sample spans roughly 720,000 distinct CDR3 sequences, 15% to 20% being singletons. The sample was also linked to a second study, of T cells expressing NK-cell markers. From that report: Among eight sequenced donors, seven carried HCMV seropositivity while one was seronegative.

The sequenced material came from PBMCs. The receptor was derived from a woman aged 18-29 years in good health. This chain connects TRBV20-1 to TRBJ2-2; maybe TRBD2 (5 bases). This CDR3 reads CSAFAELGRLNTGELFF. DNA of the CDR3: TGCAGTGCTTTCGCCGAATTAGGGAGACTGAACACCGGGGAGCTGTTTTTT.